A selection of T cell receptor beta chains follows, all from one sample in a study of control samples from healthy donors and cancer patients. Clones were read by immunoSEQ multiplex PCR, and TCRdb kept only the in-frame ones, dropping some. Among around 19,000 clones listed, roughly 84% were seen once. Source material: PBMCs. The receptors come from a woman in her 70s with lung cancer. Each CDR3 is given with its conserved first and last residue. D genes are given only for firm matches. The size field is filled for only some rows; it gives once, few, many or a size class.

v_gene,d_gene,abundance,j_gene,CDR3nt,CDR3aa
TRBV5-4,TRBD1,-,TRBJ1-2,TGTGCCAGCAGCGATGACAGGGGGCTGAACTATGGCTACACCTTC,CASSDDRGLNYGYTF
TRBV4-3,-,once,TRBJ1-5,TGCGCCAGCAGCCAAGATCGCCAGGGACGACCCCAGCCCCAGCATTTT,CASSQDRQGRPQPQHF
TRBV24-1,-,-,TRBJ2-1,TGTGCCACCAGTGATTTCTACAATGAGCAGTTCTTC,CATSDFYNEQFF
TRBV3-1/TRBV3-2,-,medium-sized,TRBJ1-1,TGTGCCAGCAGCCTGAGGGACACTGAAGCTTTCTTT,CASSLRDTEAFF
TRBV2,-,-,TRBJ1-5,TGTGCCAGCAGTCCAGGACAGTCGGCGAGGGGCAATCAGCCCCAGCATTTT,CASSPGQSARGNQPQHF
TRBV18,TRBD1,once,TRBJ1-1,TGTGCCAGCTCACTACAGGGGGCGAGTGAAGCTTTCTTT,CASSLQGASEAFF
TRBV6-5,-,-,TRBJ2-7,TGTGCCAGCAGAGAGGTTAGCTCCTACGAGCAGTACTTC,CASREVSSYEQYF
TRBV19,TRBD2,-,TRBJ2-1,TGTGCCAGTAGTACTAGCGGGAGGCTGTCGAACTCTTTTTACAATGAGCAGTTCTTC,CASSTSGRLSNSFYNEQFF
TRBV5-6,-,-,TRBJ1-2,TGTGCCAGCAGCTTGGGGACGGGAGTCTATGGCTACACCTTC,CASSLGTGVYGYTF
TRBV5-4,-,few,TRBJ2-1,TGTGCCAGCAGCTTGGACGGCTTCAGCTCCTACAATGAGCAGTTCTTC,CASSLDGFSSYNEQFF
TRBV6-2/TRBV6-3,-,-,TRBJ1-1,TGTGCCAGCAGTTACTCTGAGACGGATAACACTGAAGCTTTCTTT,CASSYSETDNTEAFF
TRBV6-5,TRBD1,-,TRBJ2-7,TGTGCCAGCAGCTCGCCGGCAGGGGGCATCTACGAGCAGTACTTC,CASSSPAGGIYEQYF
TRBV27,-,few,TRBJ2-7,TGTGCCAGCTCCTCAGGGCCAACTTATTACGAGCAGTACTTC,CASSSGPTYYEQYF
TRBV5-1,TRBD2,-,TRBJ2-1,TGCGCCAGCAGCTGGGTGGGAGCGGGAGGGCTCAATGAGCAGTTCTTC,CASSWVGAGGLNEQFF
TRBV3-1/TRBV3-2,-,-,TRBJ2-7,TGTGCCAGCAGCCAAAGGGCCGTCTCCTACGAGCAGTACTTC,CASSQRAVSYEQYF
TRBV20-1,TRBD1,-,TRBJ1-2,TGCAGTGCTCGTGGGACAGGGGGAAATCAGGATGGCTACACCTTC,CSARGTGGNQDGYTF
TRBV28,TRBD2,-,TRBJ2-3,TGTGCCAGCAGTTTAATTGCGGGAGGGCTGGATACGCAGTATTTT,CASSLIAGGLDTQYF
TRBV28,-,-,TRBJ1-5,TGTGCCAGCAGTCTCCAGACAACGCCCCAGCATTTT,CASSLQTTPQHF
TRBV28,TRBD1,-,TRBJ1-2,TGTGCCAGCAGAACCTCACAGGGGAGCAGCTACACCTTC,CASRTSQGSSYTF
TRBV5-4,TRBD2,once,TRBJ2-7,TGTGCCAGCAGCTTGGGGCCGCGGCGGGAGCTCGAGCAGTACTTC,CASSLGPRRELEQYF
TRBV19,TRBD1,-,TRBJ1-4,TGTGCCAGTAGGCGACAGGGGTCCCTTTTTAGTGAAAAACTGTTTTTT,CASRRQGSLFSEKLFF
TRBV7-2,TRBD2,-,TRBJ2-3,TGTGCCAGCAGCTTAGGCGGTAGCGGGAGGGCCCGCACAGATACGCAGTATTTT,CASSLGGSGRARTDTQYF
TRBV27,TRBD1,few,TRBJ1-1,TGTGCCAGCGGAAGTAGGGGACAGGAGAACACTGAAGCTTTCTTT,CASGSRGQENTEAFF
TRBV4-2,-,-,TRBJ1-1,TGTGCCAGCAGCCAAGATTGGGGCCAGGTTGTTATGAACACTGAAGCTTTCTTT,CASSQDWGQVVMNTEAFF
TRBV7-8,TRBD2,-,TRBJ2-5,TGTGCCAGCATCCGACTAGCGGGATATGAGACCCAGTACTTC,CASIRLAGYETQYF
TRBV5-1,-,-,TRBJ2-7,TGCGCCAGCAGCTTGGGACCACCCAGTAGGGAGCAGTACTTC,CASSLGPPSREQYF
TRBV5-1,TRBD1,-,TRBJ2-7,TGCGCCAGCAGCTTGGGGGGGACAGAGCCCTACGAGCAGTACTTC,CASSLGGTEPYEQYF
TRBV30,-,-,TRBJ1-4,TGTGCCTGGAGTGATCAGGGTGAAAAACTGTTTTTT,CAWSDQGEKLFF
TRBV6-2/TRBV6-3,TRBD2,-,TRBJ2-3,TGTGCCAGCAGTCGACTAGCGGGAGACGGAGATACGCAGTATTTT,CASSRLAGDGDTQYF
TRBV7-9,-,-,TRBJ2-7,TGTGCCAGCAGCCGGGACAACTCCTACGAGCAGTACTTC,CASSRDNSYEQYF
TRBV27,TRBD2,-,TRBJ2-7,TGTGCCAGCAGTCTTCTAGCGGGAGGACCCTCCTACGAGCAGTACTTC,CASSLLAGGPSYEQYF
TRBV19,-,-,TRBJ1-2,TGTGCCAGTAGTATAGGCGACAGAGCCTCTTGGGATTATGGCTACACCTTC,CASSIGDRASWDYGYTF
TRBV4-3,-,-,TRBJ2-6,TGCGCCAGCAGCCAGTCGGGCCTTCGCTCTGGGGCCAACGTCCTGACTTTC,CASSQSGLRSGANVLTF